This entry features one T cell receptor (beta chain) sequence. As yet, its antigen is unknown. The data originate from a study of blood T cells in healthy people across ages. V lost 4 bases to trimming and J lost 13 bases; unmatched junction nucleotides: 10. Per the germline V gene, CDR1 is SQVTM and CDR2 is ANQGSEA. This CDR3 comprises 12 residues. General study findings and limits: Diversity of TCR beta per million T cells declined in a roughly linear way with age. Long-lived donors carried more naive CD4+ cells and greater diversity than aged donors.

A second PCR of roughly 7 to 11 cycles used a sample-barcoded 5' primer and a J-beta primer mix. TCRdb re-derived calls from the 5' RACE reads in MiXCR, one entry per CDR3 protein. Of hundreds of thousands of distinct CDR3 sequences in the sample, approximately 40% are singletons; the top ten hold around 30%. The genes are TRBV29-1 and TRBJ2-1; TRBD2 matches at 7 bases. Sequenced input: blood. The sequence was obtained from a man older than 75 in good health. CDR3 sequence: CSVVGGRETQFF. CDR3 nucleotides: TGCAGCGTTGTGGGGGGGAGAGAGACCCAGTTCTTC.